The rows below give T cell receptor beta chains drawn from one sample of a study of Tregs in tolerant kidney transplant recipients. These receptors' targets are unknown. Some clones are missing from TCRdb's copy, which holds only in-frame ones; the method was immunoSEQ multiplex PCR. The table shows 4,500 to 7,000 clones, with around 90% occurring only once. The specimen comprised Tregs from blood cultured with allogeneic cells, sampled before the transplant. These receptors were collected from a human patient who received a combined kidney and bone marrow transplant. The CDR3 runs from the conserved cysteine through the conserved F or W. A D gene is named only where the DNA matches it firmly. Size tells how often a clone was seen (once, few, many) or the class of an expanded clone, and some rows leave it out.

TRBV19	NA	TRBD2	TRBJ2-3	CASSISGPSTDTQYF
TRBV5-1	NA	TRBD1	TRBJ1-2	CASSLDRGNYGYTF
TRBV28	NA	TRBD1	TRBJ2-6	CASSLQGAGANVLTF
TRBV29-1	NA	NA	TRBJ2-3	CSVRGPLGRLTDTQYF
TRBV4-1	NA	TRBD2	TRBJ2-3	CASSQELRGGADTQYF
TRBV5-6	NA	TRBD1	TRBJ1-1	CASSLGQGRFAEAFF
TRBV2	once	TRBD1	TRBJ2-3	CASRPHRGTTDTQYF
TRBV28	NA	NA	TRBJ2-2	CASSLSGAGELFF
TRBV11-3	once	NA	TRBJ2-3	CASSRIGDTQYF
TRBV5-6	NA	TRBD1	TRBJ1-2	CASSPGQGAWYGYTF
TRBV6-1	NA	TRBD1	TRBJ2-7	CAGGQALYEQYF
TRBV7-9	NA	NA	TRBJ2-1	CASSPGVTYNEQFF
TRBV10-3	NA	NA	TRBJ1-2	CAITPGSNYGYTF
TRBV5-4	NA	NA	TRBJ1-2	CASSLGPSYGYTF
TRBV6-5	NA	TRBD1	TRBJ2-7	CASSYPGTAPYEQYF
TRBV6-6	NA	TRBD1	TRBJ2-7	CASRDTGGYEQYF
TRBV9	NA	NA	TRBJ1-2	CASSVDSPYGYTF
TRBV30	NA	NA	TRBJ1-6	CAWSDNSPLHF
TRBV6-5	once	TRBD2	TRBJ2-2	CATLARGGTGELFF
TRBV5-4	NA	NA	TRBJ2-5	CASSLGPETQYF
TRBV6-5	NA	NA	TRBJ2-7	CASSRGRNYEQYF
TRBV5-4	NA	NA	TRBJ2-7	CASSFRGRYEQYF
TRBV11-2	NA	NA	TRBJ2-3	CASSLVGGEDTQYF
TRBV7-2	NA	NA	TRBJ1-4	CASSLSPNRDEKLFF